This T cell receptor (beta chain) was identified in a study of blood T cell repertoires in COVID-19 (dated by TCRdb to the early 2020s). About the study as a whole: Samples from collaborators originated in the United States, Italy and Spain and spanned both the acute and convalescent phases of COVID-19. The prospective study material was composed of cDNA or gDNA derived from T cells, B-cell-depleted T cells, or PBMCs. Deeply sampled blood TCRbeta repertoires from subjects exposed to, actively infected with, or recovered from COVID-19 were included in the dataset. The repertoires were made available in a free public database intended to serve as a resource for research on the immune response to SARS-CoV-2. Samples came from the ongoing ImmuneRACE study (first 160 participants) plus 1,254 subjects from 6 global collaborators. Sample metadata almost always included a de-identified subject ID, COVID-19 status, age in years and sex. Where available, HLA class I and class II types were taken from metadata supplied by the sample provider and were not determined by assay-based typing.

TCRbeta CDR3 regions were amplified from genomic DNA using the immunoSEQ Assay, a bias-controlled multiplex PCR. The published analysis was carried out like this. Within the assay, amplification of reference gene primers was used to estimate how many nucleated cells each sample contained. To quantify the absolute abundance of each unique TCRbeta CDR3 rearrangement, sequence reads were collapsed and filtered. For each sample, productive Simpson clonality was calculated by taking the square root of Simpson's diversity index across productive rearrangements. What TCRdb holds here is the immuneACCESS table cut down to in-frame rearrangements. Part of the clones is not present; checked against another copy, under half of the missing clones reflect an unresolved V gene, and the others are unexplained. V, J and clone size are taken as reported in that table, and D and trimming were inferred from the DNA itself. The sample records 400,000 to 450,000 clones, about 91% of which are singletons. Over 10% of the sample lies in the top ten.

Overall results and qualifications from the work: The quantity of clinical and demographic metadata differed by source and by participant and was supplied without curation.

Via the germline V gene, CDR1 is SGHDT and CDR2 YYEEEE. The CDR3 starts with the cysteine, ends with the phenylalanine, and has 13 residues. Here the CDR3 DNA is all that survives: 39 bases in frame from base 1. V lost 3 bases and J lost 8 bases; the stretch between them is 14 bases long. As for this clone: Its specific antigen is unknown. Per-base quality was not reported, and no clone a single base away is much larger than it.

One collaborating source in Seattle enrolled patients while the patients were actively infected and followed the patients over time throughout the course of disease. Each collaborating institution followed its own protocols to collect whole blood in K2EDTA tubes. Collaborator samples were shipped for TCRbeta analysis as frozen whole blood, isolated PBMCs, or DNA extracted from either sample type. Sequences were obtained from peripheral blood. The rearranged chain carries TRBV5-6 and TRBJ1-2; possibly the D gene is TRBD1, per 6 matching bases. The clonotype originates from a woman between 45 and 60 years old with COVID-19, enrolled during active disease. DNA sequence: TGTGCCAGCAGCTGGACAGTATCAGGCGGCTACACCTTC. Its protein product is CASSWTVSGGYTF.